This TCR beta chain is drawn from a study of T cells in tumors after PD-1 blockade. The CDR3 has 15 amino acids. Germline V CDR1 and CDR2: SNHLY, FYNNEI. V was trimmed by 5 bases and J by 2 bases, leaving 13 bases between them. Study findings and constraints: Some novel exhausted tumor clones appeared in pre-treatment blood, suggesting peripheral recruitment.

In the case of this clone: The antigen remains unidentified.

Only in-frame clones appear in the TCRdb table, and some are missing; sequencing was by immunoSEQ multiplex PCR. The sample shows approximately 47,000 clones, approximately 80% of them seen only once. Sample: PBMCs, taken before anti-PD-1 therapy. V and J are TRBV2 and TRBJ1-5; TRBD1 might be the D (5 bases). The sequence derives from a human donor with advanced basal cell or squamous cell carcinoma (not recorded which). The CDR3 here is CASSPLVGGNQPQHF. CDR3 coding DNA: TGTGCCAGCAGTCCCTTGGTAGGGGGCAATCAGCCCCAGCATTTT. Drawing the rest from reference TRBV2 and TRBJ1-5, the complete variable domain is EPEVTQTPSHQVTQMGQEVILRCVPISNHLYFYWYRQILGQKVEFLVSFYNNEISEKSEIFDDQFSVERPDGSNFTLKIRSTKLEDSAMYFCASSPLVGGNQPQHFGDGTRLSIL.